What follows describes a single T cell receptor beta chain. No antigen is known for it. The V end lost 4 bases, the J end lost 3 bases, and 13 bases lay between the germline ends. The CDR3 is made up of 14 amino acids. The germline V gene encodes CDR1 SGHRS and CDR2 YFSETQ. The data stem from a study of shared clonotypes between healthy human individuals. Over several immunoSEQ plates, each subset's genomic DNA was distributed in even portions. Data came from immunoSEQ multiplex PCR; TCRdb stores just in-frame clones and leaves some out. The sample includes roughly 2.6 million clones, roughly 92% of them seen just once. General study points: Limited genetic and exposure-history diversity came from having few donors.

V usage is TRBV5-1 and J usage is TRBJ1-2, with D maybe TRBD1 (5 bases). The receptor's source is a man younger than 35 in good health. The sequenced material came from naive CD4+ T cells sorted from blood. Regarding subset: CD45RA+ positively selected. The CDR3 bases are TGCGCCAGCAGCATAGGGACCAGCTACTATGGCTACACCTTC. This encodes CASSIGTSYYGYTF.